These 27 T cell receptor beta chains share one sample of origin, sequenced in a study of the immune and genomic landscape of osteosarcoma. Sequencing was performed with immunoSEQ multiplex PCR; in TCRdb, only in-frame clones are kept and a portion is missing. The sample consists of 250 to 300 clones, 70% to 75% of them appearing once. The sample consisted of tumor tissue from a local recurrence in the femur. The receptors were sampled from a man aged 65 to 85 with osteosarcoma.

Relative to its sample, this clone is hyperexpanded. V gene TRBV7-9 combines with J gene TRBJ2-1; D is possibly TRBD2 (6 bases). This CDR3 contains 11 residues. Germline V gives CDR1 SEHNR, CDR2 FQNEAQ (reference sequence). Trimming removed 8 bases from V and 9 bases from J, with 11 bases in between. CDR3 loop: CASSGGSEQFF. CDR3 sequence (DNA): TGTGCCAGCTCAGGAGGGAGTGAGCAGTTCTTC.

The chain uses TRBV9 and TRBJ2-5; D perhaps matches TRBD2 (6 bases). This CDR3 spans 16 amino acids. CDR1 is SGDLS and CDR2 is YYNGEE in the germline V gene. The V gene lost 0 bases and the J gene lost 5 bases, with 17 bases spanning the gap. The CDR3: CASSVGDSGPWETQYF. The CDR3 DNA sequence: TGTGCCAGCAGCGTAGGGGACTCAGGCCCATGGGAGACCCAGTACTTC.

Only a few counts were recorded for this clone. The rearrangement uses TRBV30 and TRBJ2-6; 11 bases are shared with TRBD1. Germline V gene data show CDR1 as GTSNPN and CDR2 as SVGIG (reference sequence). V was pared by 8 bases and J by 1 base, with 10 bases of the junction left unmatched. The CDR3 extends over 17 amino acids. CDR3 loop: CARDLGQGGSGANVLTF. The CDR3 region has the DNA TGTGCCCGGGACTTGGGACAGGGGGGATCTGGGGCCAACGTCCTGACTTTC.

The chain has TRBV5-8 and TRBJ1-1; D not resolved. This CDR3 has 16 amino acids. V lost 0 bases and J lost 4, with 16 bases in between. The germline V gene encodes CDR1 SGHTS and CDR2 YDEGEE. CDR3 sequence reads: CASSLAPGGSGTEAFF. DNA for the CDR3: TGTGCCAGCAGCTTGGCGCCAGGAGGAAGTGGCACTGAAGCTTTCTTT.

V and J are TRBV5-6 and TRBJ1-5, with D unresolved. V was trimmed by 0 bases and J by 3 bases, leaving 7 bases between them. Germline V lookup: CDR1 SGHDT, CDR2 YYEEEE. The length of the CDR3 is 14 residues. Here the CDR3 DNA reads TGTGCCAGCAGCTTGGGGGCGGACAATCAGCCCCAGCATTTT. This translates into CASSLGADNQPQHF.

In DNA form, the CDR3 reads TGTGCCAGTAGTGGAAGACTAGCGGGGCGATACAATGAGCAGTTCTTC. Its translation is CASSGRLAGRYNEQFF. This chain connects TRBV19 to TRBJ2-1, with 11 positions matching TRBD2. V lost 5 bases and J lost 4; bases outside the gene matches: 7. Germline loops: CDR1 LNHDA, CDR2 SQIVND (reference sequence). There are 16 residues in the CDR3.

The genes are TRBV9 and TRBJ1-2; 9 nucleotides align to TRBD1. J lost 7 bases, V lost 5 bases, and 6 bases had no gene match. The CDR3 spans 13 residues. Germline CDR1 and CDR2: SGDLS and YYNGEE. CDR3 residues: CASSLTGGLGYTF. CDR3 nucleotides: TGTGCCAGCAGTTTAACAGGGGGCCTTGGCTACACCTTC.

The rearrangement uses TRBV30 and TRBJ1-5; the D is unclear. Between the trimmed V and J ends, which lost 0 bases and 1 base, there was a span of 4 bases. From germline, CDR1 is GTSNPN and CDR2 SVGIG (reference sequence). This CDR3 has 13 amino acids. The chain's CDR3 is CAWSVRSNQPQHF. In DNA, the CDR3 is TGTGCCTGGAGTGTACGAAGCAATCAGCCCCAGCATTTT.

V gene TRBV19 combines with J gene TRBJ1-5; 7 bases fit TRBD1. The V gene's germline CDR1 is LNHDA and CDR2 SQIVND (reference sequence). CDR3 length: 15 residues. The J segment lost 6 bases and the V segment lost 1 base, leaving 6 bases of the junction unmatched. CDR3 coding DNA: TGTGCCAGTAGTATAGGACAGGGTCTTCGTCAGCCCCAGCATTTT. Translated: CASSIGQGLRQPQHF.

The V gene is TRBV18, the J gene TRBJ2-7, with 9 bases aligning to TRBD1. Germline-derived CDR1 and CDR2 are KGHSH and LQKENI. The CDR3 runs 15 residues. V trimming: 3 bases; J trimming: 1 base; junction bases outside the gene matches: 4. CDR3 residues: CASSPDRGWSYEQYF. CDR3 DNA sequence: TGTGCCAGCTCACCGGACAGGGGTTGGTCCTACGAGCAGTACTTC.

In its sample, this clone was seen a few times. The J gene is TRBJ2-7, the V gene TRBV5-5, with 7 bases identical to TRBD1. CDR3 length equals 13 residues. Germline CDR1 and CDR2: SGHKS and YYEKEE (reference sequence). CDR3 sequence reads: CASRTGVIAEQYF. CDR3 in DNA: TGTGCAAGTCGAACAGGGGTGATCGCAGAGCAGTACTTC.

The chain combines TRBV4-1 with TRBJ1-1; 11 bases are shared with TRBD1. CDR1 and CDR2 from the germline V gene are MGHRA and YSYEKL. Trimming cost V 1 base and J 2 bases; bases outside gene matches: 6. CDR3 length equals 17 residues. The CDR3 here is CASSQVGTGGRNTEAFF. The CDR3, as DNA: TGCGCCAGCAGCCAAGTCGGGACAGGGGGTCGAAACACTGAAGCTTTCTTT.

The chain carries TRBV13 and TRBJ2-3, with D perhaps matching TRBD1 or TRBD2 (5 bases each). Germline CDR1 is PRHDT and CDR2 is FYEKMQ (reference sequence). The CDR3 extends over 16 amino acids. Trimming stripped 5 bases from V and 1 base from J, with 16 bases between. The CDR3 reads CASSANRRRGTDTQYF. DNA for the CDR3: TGTGCCAGCAGCGCCAACAGGAGGCGGGGCACAGATACGCAGTATTTT.

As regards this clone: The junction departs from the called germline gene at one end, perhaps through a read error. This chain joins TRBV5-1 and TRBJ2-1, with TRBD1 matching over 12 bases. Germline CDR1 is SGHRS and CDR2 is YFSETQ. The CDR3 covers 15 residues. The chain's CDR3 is CTSSWGQGANNEQFF. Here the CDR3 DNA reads TGCACCAGCAGCTGGGGACAGGGGGCTAACAATGAGCAGTTCTTC.

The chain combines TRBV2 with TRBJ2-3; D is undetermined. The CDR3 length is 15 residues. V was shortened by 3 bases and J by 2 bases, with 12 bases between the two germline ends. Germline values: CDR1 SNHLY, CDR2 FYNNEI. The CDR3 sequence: CASSDVADNTDTQYF. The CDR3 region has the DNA TGTGCCAGCAGTGACGTGGCAGATAACACAGATACGCAGTATTTT. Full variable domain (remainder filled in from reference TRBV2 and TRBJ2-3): EPEVTQTPSHQVTQMGQEVILRCVPISNHLYFYWYRQILGQKVEFLVSFYNNEISEKSEIFDDQFSVERPDGSNFTLKIRSTKLEDSAMYFCASSDVADNTDTQYFGPGTRLTVL.

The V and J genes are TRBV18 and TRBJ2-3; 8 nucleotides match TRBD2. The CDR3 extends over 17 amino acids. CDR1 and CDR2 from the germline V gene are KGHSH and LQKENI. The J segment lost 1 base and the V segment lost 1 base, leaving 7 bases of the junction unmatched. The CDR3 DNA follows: TGTGCCAGCTCACCACGATGGGGGCGGGAGGGCACAGATACGCAGTATTTT. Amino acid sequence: CASSPRWGREGTDTQYF.

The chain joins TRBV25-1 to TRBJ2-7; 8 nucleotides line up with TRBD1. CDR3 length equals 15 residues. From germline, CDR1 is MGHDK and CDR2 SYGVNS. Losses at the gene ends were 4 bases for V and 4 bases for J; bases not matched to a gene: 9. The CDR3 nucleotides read TGTGCCAGCAGTGTGACTCAGGGGGCACTTTACGAGCAGTACTTC. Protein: CASSVTQGALYEQYF.

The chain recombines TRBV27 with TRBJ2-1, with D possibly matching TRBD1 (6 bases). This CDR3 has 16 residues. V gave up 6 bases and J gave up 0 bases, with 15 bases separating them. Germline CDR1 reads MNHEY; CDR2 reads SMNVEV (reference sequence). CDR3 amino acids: CASRALQGISYNEQFF. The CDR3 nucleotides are TGTGCCAGCAGAGCCCTACAGGGCATCTCCTACAATGAGCAGTTCTTC.

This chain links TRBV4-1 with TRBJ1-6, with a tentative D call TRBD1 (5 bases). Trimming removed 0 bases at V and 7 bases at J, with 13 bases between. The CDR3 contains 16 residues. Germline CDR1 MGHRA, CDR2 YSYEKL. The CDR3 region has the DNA TGCGCCAGCAGCCAAGAGATGGGGCTGTGGAATTCACCCCTCCACTTT. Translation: CASSQEMGLWNSPLHF.

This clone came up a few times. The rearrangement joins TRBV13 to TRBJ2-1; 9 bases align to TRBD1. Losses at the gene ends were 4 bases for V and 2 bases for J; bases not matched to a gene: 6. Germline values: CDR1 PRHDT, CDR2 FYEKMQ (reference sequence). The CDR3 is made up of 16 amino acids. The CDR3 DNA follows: TGTGCCAGCAGCTCACGGACAGGGGAAACCTACAATGAGCAGTTCTTC. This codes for CASSSRTGETYNEQFF.

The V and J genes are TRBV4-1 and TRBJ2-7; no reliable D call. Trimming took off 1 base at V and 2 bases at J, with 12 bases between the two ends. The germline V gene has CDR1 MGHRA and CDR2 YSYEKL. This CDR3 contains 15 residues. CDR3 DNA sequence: TGCGCCAGCAGCCAAGGAGACCATCAACCCTACGAGCAGTACTTC. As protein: CASSQGDHQPYEQYF.

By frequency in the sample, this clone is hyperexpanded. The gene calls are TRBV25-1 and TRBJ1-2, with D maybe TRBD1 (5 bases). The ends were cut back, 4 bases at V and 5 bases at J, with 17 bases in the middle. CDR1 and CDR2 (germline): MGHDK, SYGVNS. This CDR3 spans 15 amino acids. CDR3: CASSGGRYSPYGYTF. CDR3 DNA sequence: TGTGCCAGCAGTGGGGGCCGGTACAGCCCTTATGGCTACACCTTC.

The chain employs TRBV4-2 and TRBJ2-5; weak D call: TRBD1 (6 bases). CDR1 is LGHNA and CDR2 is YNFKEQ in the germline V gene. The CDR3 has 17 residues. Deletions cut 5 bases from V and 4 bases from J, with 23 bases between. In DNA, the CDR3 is TGTGCCAGCAGCTTGGCTTTTACGACAGGTATCCTAGAGACCCAGTACTTC. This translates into CASSLAFTTGILETQYF.

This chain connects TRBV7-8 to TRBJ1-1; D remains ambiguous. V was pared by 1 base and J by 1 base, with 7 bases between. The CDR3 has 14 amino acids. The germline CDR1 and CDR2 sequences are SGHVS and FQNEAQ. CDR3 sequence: CASSLGAGNTEAFF. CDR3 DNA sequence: TGTGCCAGCAGCTTAGGAGCAGGGAACACTGAAGCTTTCTTT.

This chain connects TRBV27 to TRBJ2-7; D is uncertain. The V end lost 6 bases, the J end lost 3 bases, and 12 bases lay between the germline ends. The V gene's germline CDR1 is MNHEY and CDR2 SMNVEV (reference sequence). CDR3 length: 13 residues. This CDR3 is CASSLRPLYEQYF. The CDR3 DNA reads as TGTGCCAGCAGCCTCCGTCCGCTCTACGAGCAGTACTTC.

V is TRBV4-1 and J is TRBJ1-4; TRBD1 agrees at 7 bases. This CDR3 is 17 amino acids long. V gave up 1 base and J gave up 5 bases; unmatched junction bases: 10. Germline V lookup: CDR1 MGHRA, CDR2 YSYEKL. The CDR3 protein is CASSQGRRAGGNEKLFF. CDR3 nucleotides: TGCGCCAGCAGCCAAGGAAGGCGGGCAGGGGGGAATGAAAAACTGTTTTTT.

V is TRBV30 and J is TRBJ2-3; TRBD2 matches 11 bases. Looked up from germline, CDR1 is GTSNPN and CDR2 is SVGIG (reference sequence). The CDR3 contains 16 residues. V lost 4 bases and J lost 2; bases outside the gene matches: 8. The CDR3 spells CAWNPGTSGYTDTQYF. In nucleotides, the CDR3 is TGTGCCTGGAATCCGGGGACTAGCGGATACACAGATACGCAGTATTTT. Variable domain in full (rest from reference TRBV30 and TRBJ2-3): SQTIHQWPATLVQPVGSPLSLECTVEGTSNPNLYWYRQAAGRGLQLLFYSVGIGQISSEVPQNLSASRPQDRQFILSSKKLLLSDSGFYLCAWNPGTSGYTDTQYFGPGTRLTVL.